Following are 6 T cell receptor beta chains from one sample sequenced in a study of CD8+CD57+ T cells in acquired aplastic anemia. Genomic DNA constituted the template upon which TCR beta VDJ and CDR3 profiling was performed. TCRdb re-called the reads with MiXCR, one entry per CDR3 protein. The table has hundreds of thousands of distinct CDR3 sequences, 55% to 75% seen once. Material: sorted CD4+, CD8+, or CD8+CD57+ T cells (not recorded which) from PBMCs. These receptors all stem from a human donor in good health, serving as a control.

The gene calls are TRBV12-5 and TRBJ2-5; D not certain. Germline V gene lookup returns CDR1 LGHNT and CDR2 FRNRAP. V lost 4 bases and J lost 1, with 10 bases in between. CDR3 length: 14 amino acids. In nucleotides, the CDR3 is TGTGCTAGTGGTTACATGGGGTCCCAAGAGACCCAGTACTTC. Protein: CASGYMGSQETQYF.

The CDR3 region is CASSLLTGQGTEAFF. The CDR3 DNA is TGCGCCAGCAGCTTGCTAACGGGACAGGGGACTGAAGCTTTCTTT. V is TRBV5-1 and J is TRBJ1-1, with 10 bases fitting TRBD1. This CDR3 has 15 amino acids. Germline assignment: CDR1 SGHRS and CDR2 YFSETQ. The ends lost 1 base at V and 5 bases at J; junction bases unmatched: 5.

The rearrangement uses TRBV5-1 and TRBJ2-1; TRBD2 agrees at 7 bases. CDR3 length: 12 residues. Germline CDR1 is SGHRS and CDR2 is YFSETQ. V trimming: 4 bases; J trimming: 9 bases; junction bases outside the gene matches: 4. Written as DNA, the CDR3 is TGCGCCAGCAGCGGGGGGGTACGTGAGCAGTTCTTC. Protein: CASSGGVREQFF.

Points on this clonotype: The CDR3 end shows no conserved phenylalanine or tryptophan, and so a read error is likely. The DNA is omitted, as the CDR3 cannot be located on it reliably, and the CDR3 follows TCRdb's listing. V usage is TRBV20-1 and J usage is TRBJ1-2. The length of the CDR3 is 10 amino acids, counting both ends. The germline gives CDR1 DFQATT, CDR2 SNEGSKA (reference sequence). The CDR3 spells CSAEGARSYI.

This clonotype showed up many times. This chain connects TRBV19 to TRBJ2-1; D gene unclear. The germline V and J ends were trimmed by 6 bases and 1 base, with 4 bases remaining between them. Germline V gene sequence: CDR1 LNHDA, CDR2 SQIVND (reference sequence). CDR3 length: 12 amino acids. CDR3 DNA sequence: TGTGCCAGTAGCCTGTCCTACAATGAGCAGTTCTTC. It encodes CASSLSYNEQFF. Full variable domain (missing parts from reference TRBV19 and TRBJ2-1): DGGITQSPKYLFRKEGQNVTLSCEQNLNHDAMYWYRQDPGQGLRLIYYSQIVNDFQKGDIAEGYSVSREKKESFPLTVTSAQKNPTAFYLCASSLSYNEQFFGPGTRLTVL.

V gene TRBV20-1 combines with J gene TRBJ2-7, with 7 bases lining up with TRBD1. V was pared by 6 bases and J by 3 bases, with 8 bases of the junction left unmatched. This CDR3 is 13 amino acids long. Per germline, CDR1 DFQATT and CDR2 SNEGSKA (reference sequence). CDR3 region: CSADRQGHYEQYF. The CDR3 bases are TGCAGTGCAGATAGACAGGGACACTACGAGCAGTACTTC.